This T cell receptor beta chain was recorded in a study of shared clonotypes between healthy human individuals. Profiling relied on immunoSEQ multiplex PCR, and the TCRdb table lists in-frame clones only, not all of them. The table records about 1 million clones, approximately 72% of them present only once. V dropped 1 base and J dropped 2 bases, with 15 bases sitting between them. The germline V gene encodes CDR1 SGHTA and CDR2 FQGNSA. The CDR3 sequence is 17 residues long. This clone was observed once. The receptor comes from a man aged 18 to 29 in good health. Sample: memory CD4+ T cells sorted from blood. Sample subset: CD45RA-negative fraction. The chain recombines TRBV7-2 with TRBJ1-3; D unresolved. CDR3 nucleotide sequence: TGTGCCAGCAGCTTAGATGGGGTCTCAGGTGCTGGAAACACCATATATTTT. It codes for CASSLDGVSGAGNTIYF.